The next 13 T cell receptor beta chains were all read from a single sample in a study of blood T cells in healthy people across ages. Using a J-beta primer mix together with a sample-barcoded 5' primer, a second PCR was run for about 6 to 12 cycles. MiXCR was run by TCRdb on the 5' RACE reads, yielding one entry per CDR3 protein. The repertoire holds about 720,000 distinct CDR3 sequences, with approximately 25% as singletons. The data also belong to a second study, concerning T cells of mothers and their children.

Sequencing used blood. These receptors came from a boy younger than 18 in good health.

The chain joins TRBV29-1 to TRBJ2-5; D is unclear. CDR1 and CDR2 (germline): SQVTM, ANQGSEA. Trimming took 4 bases from V and 5 from J, leaving 11 bases between them. The CDR3 has 12 residues. The DNA for the CDR3 is TGCAGCGTTGCGCCCTCCCCTGAGACCCAGTACTTC. Protein: CSVAPSPETQYF.

This clonotype occurred a few times. The V call is TRBV7-2, the J call TRBJ2-5, with no clear D. CDR3 length equals 14 residues. Trimming shortened V by 7 bases and J by 0 bases, and 12 bases separated the two germline ends. Germline CDR1 and CDR2: SGHTA and FQGNSA. CDR3 sequence reads: CASIPYGYQETQYF. CDR3 bases: TGTGCCAGCATCCCCTACGGCTACCAAGAGACCCAGTACTTC. Filled out from reference TRBV7-2 and TRBJ2-5, the complete variable domain reads GAGVSQSPSNKVTEKGKDVELRCDPISGHTALYWYRQSLGQGLEFLIYFQGNSAPDKSGLPSDRFSAERTGGSVSTLTIQRTQQEDSAVYLCASIPYGYQETQYFGPGTRLLVL.

This clonotype was counted between two and nine times. J is TRBJ2-3 and V is TRBV6-2 or TRBV6-3; 8 bases agree with TRBD2. V was pared by 10 bases and J by 0 bases, with 6 bases of the junction left unmatched. The CDR3 is 14 residues long. Germline CDR1 is MNHEY and CDR2 is SVGEGT. The CDR3 DNA is TGTGCCACAGGACTAGCCGGGAGCACAGATACGCAGTATTTT. Its protein is CATGLAGSTDTQYF.

This clonotype occurred a few times. One end of the junction is discordant with germline, which a read error may explain. The rearrangement uses TRBV11-2 and TRBJ1-4, with D hard to call. Germline CDR1 SGHAT, CDR2 FQNNGV. The CDR3 totals 14 residues. CDR3 nucleotides: TGTGCCGGAGGTCGGACTAGGGAAATCAAAAAACTGTCTTTT. It yields the protein CAGGRTREIKKLSF.

The chain combines TRBV27 with TRBJ2-5; tentatively, D is TRBD2 (6 bases). The J call is in doubt because the DNA end fits TRBJ2-7 better. Germline V CDR1 and CDR2: MNHEY, SMNVEV (reference sequence). The CDR3 has 15 residues. The CDR3 DNA follows: TGTGCCAGCAGTTTATCCGGGGGATCAGCCTACGAGCAGTACTTC. Translation gives CASSLSGGSAYEQYF.

This clonotype was observed a handful of times. The CDR3 protein is CSATTTYQPQHF. Here the CDR3 DNA reads TGCAGTGCTACGACTACATATCAGCCCCAGCATTTT. The chain uses TRBV20-1 and TRBJ1-5; D gene unclear. The V gene's germline CDR1 is DFQATT and CDR2 SNEGSKA (reference sequence). Trimming cost V 4 bases and J 5 bases, with 9 bases left between them. This CDR3 spans 12 amino acids.

This clonotype showed up just a few times. The gene calls are TRBV28 and TRBJ2-7, with a possible D match to TRBD1 (6 bases). The CDR3 length is 13 residues. Looked up from germline, CDR1 is MDHEN and CDR2 is SYDVKM. V lost 10 bases, J lost 0 bases, and 13 bases lay in between. The CDR3 coding sequence is TGTGCCACACAGGGACCAAGCTCCTACGAGCAGTACTTC. It specifies CATQGPSSYEQYF. The complete variable domain, with remaining parts taken from reference TRBV28 and TRBJ2-7, reads DVKVTQSSRYLVKRTGEKVFLECVQDMDHENMFWYRQDPGLGLRLIYFSYDVKMKEKGDIPEGYSVSREKKERFSLILESASTNQTSMYLCATQGPSSYEQYFGPGTRLTVT.

The sample holds a few counts of this clonotype. This chain uses TRBV7-9 with TRBJ2-5; no definite D call. The CDR3 has 12 residues. Per the germline V gene, CDR1 is SEHNR and CDR2 is FQNEAQ (reference sequence). Deletions cut 4 bases from V and 4 bases from J, with 7 bases between. The CDR3 DNA is TGTGCCAGCAGCTCATGGGTAGAGACCCAGTACTTC. The encoded protein is CASSSWVETQYF.

This clonotype was observed a handful of times. The V gene is TRBV28, the J gene TRBJ2-7, with D unclear. The CDR3 has 15 residues. Germline V gives CDR1 MDHEN, CDR2 SYDVKM. The V gene lost 6 bases and the J gene lost 1 base, with 16 bases spanning the gap. CDR3: CASSLPPPASYEQYF. CDR3 DNA: TGTGCCAGCAGCCTCCCCCCACCAGCATCCTACGAGCAGTACTTC.

This clonotype was found a few times. The chain carries TRBV19 and TRBJ1-2; the D is unclear. The CDR3 is made up of 12 amino acids. V lost 3 bases and J lost 8, with 10 bases in between. The germline V gene has CDR1 LNHDA and CDR2 SQIVND (reference sequence). The CDR3 loop is CASSMGGRGYTF. For the CDR3, the DNA is TGTGCCAGTAGTATGGGCGGACGGGGCTACACCTTC.

This chain joins TRBV4-3 and TRBJ2-5; 8 bases fit TRBD2. The end of the DNA is better explained by TRBJ2-7, so the J call may be wrong. CDR1 is LGHNA and CDR2 is YSLEER in the germline V gene. The CDR3 loop spans 15 amino acids. In DNA, the CDR3 is TGCGCCAGCAGCCAAGAGATAGCGGGGCCCTACGAGCAGTACTTC. This gives the protein CASSQEIAGPYEQYF.

V and J are TRBV6-1 and TRBJ1-5; D gene uncertain. The CDR3 is made up of 16 amino acids. Trimming cost V 0 bases and J 7 bases, with 16 bases left between them. Germline V gene data show CDR1 as MNHNS and CDR2 as SASEGT. The CDR3 sequence: CASSEALRRVGQPQHF. DNA of the CDR3: TGTGCCAGCAGTGAAGCGCTTCGGAGGGTTGGCCAGCCCCAGCATTTT.

This clonotype was picked up a small number of times. Sequence at one end of the junction differs from germline and may be a read error. The gene calls are TRBV29-1 and TRBJ1-2; no firm D call. This CDR3 contains 8 residues. Looked up from germline, CDR1 is SQVTM and CDR2 is ANQGSEA. As DNA, the CDR3 is TGCAGCGTTGAAGCAGAGCCTTTC. This sequence encodes CSVEAEPF.